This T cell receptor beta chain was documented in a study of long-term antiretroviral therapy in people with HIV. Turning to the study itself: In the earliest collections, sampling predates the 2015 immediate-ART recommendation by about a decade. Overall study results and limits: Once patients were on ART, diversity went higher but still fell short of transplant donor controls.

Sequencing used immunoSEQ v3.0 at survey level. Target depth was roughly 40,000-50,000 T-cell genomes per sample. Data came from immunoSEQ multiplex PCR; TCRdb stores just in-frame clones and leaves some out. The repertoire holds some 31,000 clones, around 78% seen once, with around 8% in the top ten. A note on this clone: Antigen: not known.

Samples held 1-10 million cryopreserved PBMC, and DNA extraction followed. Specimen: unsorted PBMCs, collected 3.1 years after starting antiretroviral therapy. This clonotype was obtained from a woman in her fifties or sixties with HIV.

CDR3 coding DNA: TGTGCCAGTAGTAGGGGGGGGTTTGCTGGAAACACCATATATTTT. Its translation is CASSRGGFAGNTIYF. The rearrangement joins TRBV19 to TRBJ1-3; a weak D match, TRBD1 (5 bases). Germline V lookup: CDR1 LNHDA, CDR2 SQIVND (reference sequence). Between the trimmed V and J ends, which lost 4 bases and 2 bases, there was a span of 12 bases. The CDR3 totals 15 residues.